The 5 T cell receptor beta chains below come from one sample, sequenced in a study of T cells in Graves' hyperthyroidism and ophthalmopathy. Amplification of TCR beta CDR3 regions used RNA as the template. A set of HTBI primers served as the primers for a first-round RT-PCR of the TCR CDR3. In TCRdb, the multiplex PCR reads were re-called with MiXCR into one record per CDR3 protein. The table shows around 660,000 distinct CDR3 sequences, with approximately 42% occurring only once. Sequenced input: peripheral blood or thyroid tissue (not recorded which). All receptors come from an adult man with Graves' disease, either hyperthyroidism or ophthalmopathy (not recorded which).

This clonotype has at least ten counts. The CDR3 sequence is CASREGTGNYGYTF. CDR3 nucleotide sequence: TGTGCCAGCAGGGAGGGGACAGGGAACTATGGCTACACCTTC. The gene calls are TRBV6-1 and TRBJ1-2, with 9 bases lining up with TRBD1. The CDR3 is 14 residues long. V gave up 6 bases and J gave up 2 bases; unmatched junction bases: 4. The germline V gene has CDR1 MNHNS and CDR2 SASEGT.

The rearrangement uses TRBV6-1 and TRBJ2-7; 9 bases are shared with TRBD2. Trimming at V came to 6 bases and at J to 3 bases, leaving 6 bases not matched to a gene. This CDR3 is 14 amino acids long. Germline V gene sequence: CDR1 MNHNS, CDR2 SASEGT. CDR3 sequence (DNA): TGTGCCAGCAGCGTACGACTAGCGGTCTACGAGCAGTACTTC. Translated: CASSVRLAVYEQYF.

This sequence joins TRBV7-9 and TRBJ2-5, with 8 bases lining up with TRBD2. Germline V gene lookup returns CDR1 SEHNR and CDR2 FQNEAQ (reference sequence). CDR3 length: 15 amino acids. J lost 5 bases, V lost 5 bases, and 10 bases had no gene match. The DNA of the CDR3 is TGTGCCAGCAGCACCCGGACTAGCCTGGGGGAGACCCAGTACTTC. Residues: CASSTRTSLGETQYF.

The chain combines TRBV16 with TRBJ1-2; 10 bases are a match to TRBD1. This CDR3 region has 16 residues. CDR1 is KGHSY and CDR2 is FQNENV in the germline V gene. The ends lost 4 bases at V and 3 bases at J; junction bases unmatched: 8. The CDR3 spells CASSPRTGGDYYGYTF. The CDR3 nucleotides read TGTGCCAGCAGCCCGCGGACAGGGGGTGATTACTATGGCTACACCTTC.

There are many counts of this clonotype. The chain uses TRBV7-9 and TRBJ1-1, with a possible D match to TRBD1 (6 bases). CDR1 is SEHNR, CDR2 FQNEAQ, per germline (reference sequence). The germline V and J ends were trimmed by 6 bases and 0 bases, with 14 bases remaining between them. The length of the CDR3 is 15 residues. The CDR3 DNA follows: TGTGCCAGCAGTCGACCTCAGGGGATGAACACTGAAGCTTTCTTT. This gives the protein CASSRPQGMNTEAFF.